This TCR beta chain came from a study of T cell changes during pregnancy in multiple sclerosis (dated by TCRdb to the late 2010s). Study-level background: Changes in the T cell repertoire over the course of pregnancy were examined in this study in women with multiple sclerosis.

Remarks on this clone: The clone's antigen remains unknown. Base quality data are lacking; no much larger clone is found one base away.

Including cysteine and phenylalanine, the CDR3 has 17 amino acids. The read is trimmed to its CDR3 DNA, 51 bases read in frame from base 1. Unmatched junction bases come to 12, with V trimmed by 5 bases and J by 3 bases. CDR1 and CDR2 were assigned from the germline V gene as SGHTA and FQGNSA. Receptors were amplified or captured by the immunoSEQ multiplex PCR assay. Imported from immuneACCESS, the table was reduced by TCRdb to in-frame sequences with V and J called. These copies leave out some clones; in studies compared against another copy, an unresolved V gene accounts for under half, and the cause of the remainder is not known. This sample holds under 55,000 clones; over 80% were observed only once. Of the sample, more than 0.7% falls within the top ten clones.

The sequence was obtained from a female donor with multiple sclerosis, enrolled in a pregnancy study. This specimen consisted of CD4+ T cells from peripheral blood mononuclear cells, obtained in the third trimester of pregnancy. The rearrangement combines TRBV7-2 with TRBJ1-2; 10 of the junction bases match TRBD1. The CDR3 protein is CASSATGTGVFYYGYTF. DNA sequence: TGTGCCAGCAGCGCTACCGGGACAGGGGTCTTCTACTATGGCTACACCTTC.